This T cell receptor beta chain was captured by sequencing in a study of identical twins. Study observations and caveats: The analysis was cross-sectional rather than longitudinal within donors.

TCRdb used MiXCR to reprocess the 5' RACE reads, holding one entry per CDR3 protein. The data show 640,000 or so distinct CDR3 sequences, with around 6% seen just once and 1.5% to 2% held by the top ten. The germline V gene has CDR1 DFQATT and CDR2 SNEGSKA (reference sequence). The CDR3 extends over 15 amino acids. V lost 0 bases to trimming and J lost 2 bases, with 13 bases between them. This clonotype was counted many times. Its target is not known. J is TRBJ1-2 and V is TRBV20-1; no reliable D call. The TCR originated in a man aged 18-30 years in good health. The source material was naive T cells sorted from blood. CDR3 in amino acids: CSARDGAGPNYGYTF. The CDR3 DNA is TGCAGTGCTAGAGATGGAGCCGGACCAAACTATGGCTACACCTTC.